This TCR beta chain was obtained from a study of sequential checkpoint blockade in melanoma. Generated by immunoSEQ multiplex PCR, the TCRdb table keeps only in-frame clones and is missing some. The data show 2,000 to 3,000 clones, with around 20% seen just once and about 4.5% held by the top ten. The sample's treatment: randomized to nivolumab then ipilimumab (arm A) or the reverse (arm B). The germline V and J ends were trimmed by 3 bases and 6 bases, with 19 bases remaining between them. CDR3 length: 16 amino acids. In germline, CDR1 is LNHNV, CDR2 YYDKDF (reference sequence). This TCR derives from a human donor with melanoma. The chain combines TRBV15 with TRBJ2-3; D is possibly TRBD2 (6 bases). The source material was tumor tissue (inferred from file names), sampled from a patient given nivolumab and ipilimumab in sequence. In DNA form, the CDR3 reads TGTGCCACCAGCAGTCGATGGCGGGACGACTCGGATACGCAGTATTTT. It is translated as CATSSRWRDDSDTQYF.